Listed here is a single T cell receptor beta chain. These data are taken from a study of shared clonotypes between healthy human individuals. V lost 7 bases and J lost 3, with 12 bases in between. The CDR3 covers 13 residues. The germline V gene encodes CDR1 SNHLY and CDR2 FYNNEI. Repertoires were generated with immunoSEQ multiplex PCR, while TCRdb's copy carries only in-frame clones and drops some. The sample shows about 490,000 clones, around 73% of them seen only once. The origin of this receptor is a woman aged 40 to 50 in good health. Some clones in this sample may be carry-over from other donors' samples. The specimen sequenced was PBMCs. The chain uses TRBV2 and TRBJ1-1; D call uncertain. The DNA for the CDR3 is TGTGCCAGCAAATTAAATGGTGACACTGAAGCTTTCTTT. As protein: CASKLNGDTEAFF.